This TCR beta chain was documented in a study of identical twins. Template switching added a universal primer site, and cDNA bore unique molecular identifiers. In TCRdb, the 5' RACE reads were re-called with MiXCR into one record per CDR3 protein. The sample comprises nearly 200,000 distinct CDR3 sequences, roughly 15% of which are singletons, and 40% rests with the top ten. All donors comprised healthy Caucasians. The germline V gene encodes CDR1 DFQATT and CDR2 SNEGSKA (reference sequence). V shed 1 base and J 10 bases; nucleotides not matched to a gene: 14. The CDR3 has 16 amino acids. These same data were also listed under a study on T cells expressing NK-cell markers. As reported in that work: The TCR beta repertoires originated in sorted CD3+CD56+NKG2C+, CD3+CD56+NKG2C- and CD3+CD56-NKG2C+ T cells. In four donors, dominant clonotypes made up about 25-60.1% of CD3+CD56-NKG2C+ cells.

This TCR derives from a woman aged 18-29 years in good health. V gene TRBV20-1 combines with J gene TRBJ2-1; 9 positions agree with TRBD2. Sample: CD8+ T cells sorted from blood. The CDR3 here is CSARAFGLALGEEQFF. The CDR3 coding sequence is TGCAGTGCTAGAGCTTTTGGACTAGCGTTAGGGGAGGAGCAGTTCTTC.